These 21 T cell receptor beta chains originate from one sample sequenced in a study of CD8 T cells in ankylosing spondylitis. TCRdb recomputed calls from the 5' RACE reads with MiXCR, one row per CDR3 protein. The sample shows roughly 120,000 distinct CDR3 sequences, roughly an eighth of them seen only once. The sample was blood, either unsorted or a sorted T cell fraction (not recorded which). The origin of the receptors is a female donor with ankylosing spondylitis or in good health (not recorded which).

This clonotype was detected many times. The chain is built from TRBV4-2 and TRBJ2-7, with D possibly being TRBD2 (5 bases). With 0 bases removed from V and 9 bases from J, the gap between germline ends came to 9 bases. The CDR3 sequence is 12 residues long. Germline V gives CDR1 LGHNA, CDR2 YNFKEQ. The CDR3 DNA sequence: TGTGCCAGCAGCCAAGACGGGGTTGGGCAGTACTTC. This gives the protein CASSQDGVGQYF.

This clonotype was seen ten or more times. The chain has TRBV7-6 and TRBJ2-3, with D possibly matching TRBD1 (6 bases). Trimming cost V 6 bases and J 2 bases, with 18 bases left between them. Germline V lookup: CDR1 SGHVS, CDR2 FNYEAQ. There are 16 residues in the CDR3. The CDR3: CASSLQGRTYTDTQYF. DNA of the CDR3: TGTGCCAGCAGTTTACAGGGACGTACATACACAGATACGCAGTATTTT.

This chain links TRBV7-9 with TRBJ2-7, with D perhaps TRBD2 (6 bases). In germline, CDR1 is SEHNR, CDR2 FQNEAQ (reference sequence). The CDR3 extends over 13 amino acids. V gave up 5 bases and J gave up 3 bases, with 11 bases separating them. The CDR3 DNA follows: TGTGCCAGCAGCCGCGGGACCTTCTACGAGCAGTACTTC. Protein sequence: CASSRGTFYEQYF.

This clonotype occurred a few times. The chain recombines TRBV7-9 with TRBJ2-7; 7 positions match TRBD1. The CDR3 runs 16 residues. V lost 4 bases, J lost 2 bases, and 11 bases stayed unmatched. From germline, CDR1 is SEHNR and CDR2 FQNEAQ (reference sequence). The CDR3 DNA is TGTGCCAGCAGCTCCCACGCCGACAGGGCAGCCTACGAGCAGTACTTC. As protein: CASSSHADRAAYEQYF.

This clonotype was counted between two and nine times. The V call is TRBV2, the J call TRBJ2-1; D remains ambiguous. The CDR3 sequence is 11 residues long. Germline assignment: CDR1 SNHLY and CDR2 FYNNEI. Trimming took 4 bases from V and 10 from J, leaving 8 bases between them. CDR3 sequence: CASSGNGEQFF. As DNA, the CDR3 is TGTGCCAGCAGTGGAAATGGCGAGCAGTTCTTC.

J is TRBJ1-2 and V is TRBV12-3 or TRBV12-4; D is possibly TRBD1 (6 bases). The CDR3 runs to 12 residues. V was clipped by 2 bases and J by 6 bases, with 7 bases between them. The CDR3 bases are TGTGCCAGCAGTTTAAGGGGGAATGGCTACACCTTC. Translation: CASSLRGNGYTF.

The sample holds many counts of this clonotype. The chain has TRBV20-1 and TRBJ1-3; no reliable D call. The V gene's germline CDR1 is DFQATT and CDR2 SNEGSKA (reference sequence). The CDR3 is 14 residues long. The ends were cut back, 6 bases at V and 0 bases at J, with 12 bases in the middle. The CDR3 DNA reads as TGCAGTGCCCTTGCGTTGAGCTCTGGAAACACCATATATTTT. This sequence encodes CSALALSSGNTIYF.

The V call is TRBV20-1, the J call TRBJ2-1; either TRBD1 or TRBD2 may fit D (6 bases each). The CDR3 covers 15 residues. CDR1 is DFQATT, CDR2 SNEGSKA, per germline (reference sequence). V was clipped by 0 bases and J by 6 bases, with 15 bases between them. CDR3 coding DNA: TGCAGTGCTAGAGATCCCGGGGGCCCTAGCAATGAGCAGTTCTTC. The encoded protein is CSARDPGGPSNEQFF.

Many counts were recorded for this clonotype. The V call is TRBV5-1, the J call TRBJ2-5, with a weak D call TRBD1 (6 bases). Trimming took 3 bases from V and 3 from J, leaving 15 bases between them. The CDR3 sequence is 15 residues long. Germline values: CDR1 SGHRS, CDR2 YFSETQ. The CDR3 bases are TGCGCCAGCAGCTCGGGACAATTTTTCGAAGAGACCCAGTACTTC. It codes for CASSSGQFFEETQYF.

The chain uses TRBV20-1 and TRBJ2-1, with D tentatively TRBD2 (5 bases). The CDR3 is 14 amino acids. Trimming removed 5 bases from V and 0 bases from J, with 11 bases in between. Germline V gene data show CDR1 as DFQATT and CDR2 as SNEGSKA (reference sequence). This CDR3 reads CSAEAGSSYNEQFF. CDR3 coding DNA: TGCAGTGCTGAAGCTGGGAGCTCCTACAATGAGCAGTTCTTC.

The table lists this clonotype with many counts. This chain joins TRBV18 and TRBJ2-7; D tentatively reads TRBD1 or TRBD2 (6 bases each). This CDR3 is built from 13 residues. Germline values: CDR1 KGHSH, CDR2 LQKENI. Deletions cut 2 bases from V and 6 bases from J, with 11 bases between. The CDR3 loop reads CASSPVWGAEQYF. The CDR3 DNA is TGTGCCAGCTCACCAGTCTGGGGGGCCGAGCAGTACTTC.

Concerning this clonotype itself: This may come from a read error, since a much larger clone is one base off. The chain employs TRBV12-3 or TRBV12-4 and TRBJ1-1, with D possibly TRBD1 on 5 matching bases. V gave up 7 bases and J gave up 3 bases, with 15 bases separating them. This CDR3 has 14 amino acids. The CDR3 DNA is TGTGCCAGCACCCTGATGGGGGTCGACACTGAAGCTTTCTTT. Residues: CASTLMGVDTEAFF.

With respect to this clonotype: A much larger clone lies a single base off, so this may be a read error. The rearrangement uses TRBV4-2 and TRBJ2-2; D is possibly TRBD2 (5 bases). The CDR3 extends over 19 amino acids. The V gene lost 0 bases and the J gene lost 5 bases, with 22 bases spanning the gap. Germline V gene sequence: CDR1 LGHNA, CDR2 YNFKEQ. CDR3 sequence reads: CASSQDGVSLVGNTGELFF. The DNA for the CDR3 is TGTGCCAGCAGCCAAGATGGTGTCTCACTAGTGGGGAATACCGGGGAGCTGTTTTTT.

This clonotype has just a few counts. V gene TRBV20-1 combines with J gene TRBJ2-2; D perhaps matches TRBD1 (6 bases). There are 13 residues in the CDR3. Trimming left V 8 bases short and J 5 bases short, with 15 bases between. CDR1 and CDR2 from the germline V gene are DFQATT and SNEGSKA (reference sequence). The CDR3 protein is CSTNRVATGELFF. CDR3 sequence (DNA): TGCAGTACCAACAGGGTCGCGACCGGGGAGCTGTTTTTT.

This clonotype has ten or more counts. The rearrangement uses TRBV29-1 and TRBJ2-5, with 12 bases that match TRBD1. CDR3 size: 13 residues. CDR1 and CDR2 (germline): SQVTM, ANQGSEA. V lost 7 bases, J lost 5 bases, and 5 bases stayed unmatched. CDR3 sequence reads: CSAGTGGIETQYF. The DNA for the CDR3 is TGCAGCGCTGGGACAGGGGGCATCGAGACCCAGTACTTC.

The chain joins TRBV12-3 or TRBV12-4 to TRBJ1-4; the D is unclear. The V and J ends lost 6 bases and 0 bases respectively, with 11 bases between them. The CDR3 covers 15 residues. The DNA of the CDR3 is TGTGCCAGCAGGTCTAGAAATACAACTAATGAAAAACTGTTTTTT. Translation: CASRSRNTTNEKLFF.

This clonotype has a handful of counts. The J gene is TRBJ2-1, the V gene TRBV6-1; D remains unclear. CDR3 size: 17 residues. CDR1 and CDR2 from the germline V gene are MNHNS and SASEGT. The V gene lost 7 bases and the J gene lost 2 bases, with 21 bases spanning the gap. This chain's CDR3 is CASTQDVRKVPYNEQFF. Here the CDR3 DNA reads TGTGCCAGCACCCAGGACGTCCGAAAAGTGCCCTACAATGAGCAGTTCTTC.

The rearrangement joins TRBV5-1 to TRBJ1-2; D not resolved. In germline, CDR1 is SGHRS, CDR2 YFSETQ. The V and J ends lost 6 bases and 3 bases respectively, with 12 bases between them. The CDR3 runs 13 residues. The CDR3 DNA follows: TGCGCCAGCAAGTACTCGGTTGACTATGGCTACACCTTC. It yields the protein CASKYSVDYGYTF.

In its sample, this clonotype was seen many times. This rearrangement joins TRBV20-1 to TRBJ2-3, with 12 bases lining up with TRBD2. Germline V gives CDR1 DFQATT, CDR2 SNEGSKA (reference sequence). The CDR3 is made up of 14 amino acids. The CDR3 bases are TGCAGCCTGACTAGCGGGGGCCACACAGATACGCAGTATTTT. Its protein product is CSLTSGGHTDTQYF.

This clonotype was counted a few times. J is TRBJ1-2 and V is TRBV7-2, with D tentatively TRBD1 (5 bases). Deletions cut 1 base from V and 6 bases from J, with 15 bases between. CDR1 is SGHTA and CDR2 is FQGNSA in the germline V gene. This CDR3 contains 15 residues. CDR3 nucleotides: TGTGCCAGCAGCTTAGTGAATTGGGGGGAGGATGGCTACACCTTC. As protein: CASSLVNWGEDGYTF.

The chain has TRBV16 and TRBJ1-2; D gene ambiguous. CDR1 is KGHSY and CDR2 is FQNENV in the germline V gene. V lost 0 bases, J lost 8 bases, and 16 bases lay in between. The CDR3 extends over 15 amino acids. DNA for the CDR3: TGTGCCAGCAGCCAATCGACTCTTCGGGTTCGGGGCTACACCTTC. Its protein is CASSQSTLRVRGYTF.